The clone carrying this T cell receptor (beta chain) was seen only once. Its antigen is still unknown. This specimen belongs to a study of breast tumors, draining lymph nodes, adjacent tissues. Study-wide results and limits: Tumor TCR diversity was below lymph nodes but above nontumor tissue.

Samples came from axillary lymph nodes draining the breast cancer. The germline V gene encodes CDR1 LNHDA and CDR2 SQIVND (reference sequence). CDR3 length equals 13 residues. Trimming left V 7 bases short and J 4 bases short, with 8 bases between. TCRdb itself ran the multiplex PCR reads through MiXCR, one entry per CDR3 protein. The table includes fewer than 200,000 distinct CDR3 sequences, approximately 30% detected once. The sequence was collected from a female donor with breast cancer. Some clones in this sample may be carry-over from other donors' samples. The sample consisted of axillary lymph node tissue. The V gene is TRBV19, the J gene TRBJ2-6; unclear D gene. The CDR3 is CASTSPGANVLTF. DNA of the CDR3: TGTGCCAGTACTTCTCCGGGGGCCAACGTCCTGACTTTC.